The rows below give T cell receptor beta chains drawn from one sample of a study of shared clonotypes between healthy human individuals. The repertoire was sequenced with immunoSEQ multiplex PCR; TCRdb's copy has only in-frame clones and lacks some. This table holds around 990,000 clones, roughly 80% found once. The sequencing input was memory CD4+ T cells from PBMCs. These receptors were obtained from a man between 18 and 29 years old in good health. Some clones in this sample may be carry-over from other donors' samples. CDR3s include the opening cysteine and the closing phenylalanine or tryptophan. Fields, in order: V gene, clone size, J gene, CDR3 protein. Expanded clones are given a class, and other clones once, few, many or no size at all.

TRBV6-1	-	TRBJ2-6	CASSGDRATGANVLTF
TRBV5-1	few	TRBJ2-6	CASSLEGYLPSGANVLTF
TRBV7-2	-	TRBJ1-2	CASSPRLGYDGYTF
TRBV2	-	TRBJ1-1	CASRKRGGRTWEANTEAFF
TRBV28	-	TRBJ1-2	CASSLGPGETYGYTF
TRBV27	once	TRBJ1-1	CASSPNRGTEAFF
TRBV5-1	-	TRBJ1-4	CASSTGQGAIQGEKLFF
TRBV10-3	once	TRBJ2-7	CAISTSTGHFGEQYF
TRBV18	-	TRBJ2-5	CASSPQGQETQYF
TRBV14	-	TRBJ1-2	CASSQGEGRGYTF
TRBV7-2	-	TRBJ1-6	CASSLRGRDNSPLHF
TRBV18	-	TRBJ2-5	CASSPRAETQYF
TRBV10-3	-	TRBJ2-7	CATLPSAATEQYF
TRBV28	-	TRBJ2-7	CASSLYVVFMWDRENYEQYF
TRBV4-1	once	TRBJ1-1	CASSQGFGGMNTEAFF
TRBV5-4	-	TRBJ1-4	CASSLGGGRGEKLFF
TRBV7-2	-	TRBJ2-6	CASSLGGSPSSGANVLTF
TRBV5-1	-	TRBJ2-5	CASPDWDRDYQETQYF
TRBV29-1	-	TRBJ2-2	CSVGLARSTGELFF
TRBV28	-	TRBJ2-1	CASSRSGLAGGSYNEQFF
TRBV5-1	-	TRBJ2-3	CASLSGRTDTQYF
TRBV27	-	TRBJ1-2	CASRGTGGSGGYTF
TRBV6-4	few	TRBJ1-1	CASSDSERDSEAFF